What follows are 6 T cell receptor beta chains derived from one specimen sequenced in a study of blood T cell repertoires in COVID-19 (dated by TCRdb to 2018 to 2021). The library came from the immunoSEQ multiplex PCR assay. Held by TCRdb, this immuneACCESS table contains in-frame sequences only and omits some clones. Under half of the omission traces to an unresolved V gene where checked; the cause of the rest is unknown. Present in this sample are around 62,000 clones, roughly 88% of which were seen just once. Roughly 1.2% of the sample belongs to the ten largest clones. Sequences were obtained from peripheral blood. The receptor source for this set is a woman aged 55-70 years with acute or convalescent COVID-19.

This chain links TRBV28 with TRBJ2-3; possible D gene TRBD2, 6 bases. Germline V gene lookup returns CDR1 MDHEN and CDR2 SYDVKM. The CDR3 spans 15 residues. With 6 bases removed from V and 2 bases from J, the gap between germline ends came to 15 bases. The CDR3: CASSRPGLNTDTQYF. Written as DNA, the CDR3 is TGTGCCAGCAGCCGACCGGGACTCAACACAGATACGCAGTATTTT.

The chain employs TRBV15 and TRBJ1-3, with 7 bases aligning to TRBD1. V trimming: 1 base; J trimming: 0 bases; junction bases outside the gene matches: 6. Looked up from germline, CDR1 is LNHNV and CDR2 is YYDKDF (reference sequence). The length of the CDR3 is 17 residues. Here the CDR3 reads CATSRGGTAVSGNTIYF. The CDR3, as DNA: TGTGCCACCAGCAGAGGAGGGACAGCCGTCTCTGGAAACACCATATATTTT.

CDR3 nucleotides: TGTGCCAGCTCAGAACCTCGCGGGAGGGCCTCCGGGGAGCTGTTTTTT. Its protein product is CASSEPRGRASGELFF. This rearrangement joins TRBV18 to TRBJ2-2; 9 bases align to TRBD2. The CDR3 runs to 16 residues. The germline V gene encodes CDR1 KGHSH and CDR2 LQKENI. With 5 bases clipped from V and 6 bases from J, the junction kept 10 bases outside the gene matches.

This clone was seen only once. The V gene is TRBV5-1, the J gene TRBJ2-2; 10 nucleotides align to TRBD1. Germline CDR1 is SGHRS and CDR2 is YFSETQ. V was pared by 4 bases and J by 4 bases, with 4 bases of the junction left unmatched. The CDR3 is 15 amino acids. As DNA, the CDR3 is TGCGCCAGCAGCCCCAGGACAGGGGGCACCGGGGAGCTGTTTTTT. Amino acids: CASSPRTGGTGELFF.

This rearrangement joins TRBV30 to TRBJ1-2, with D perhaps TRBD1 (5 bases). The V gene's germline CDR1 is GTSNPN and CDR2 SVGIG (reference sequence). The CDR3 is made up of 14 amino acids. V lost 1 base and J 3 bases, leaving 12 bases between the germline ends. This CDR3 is CAWSDLRGDYGYTF. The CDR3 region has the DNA TGTGCCTGGAGTGACTTAAGGGGCGACTATGGCTACACCTTC.

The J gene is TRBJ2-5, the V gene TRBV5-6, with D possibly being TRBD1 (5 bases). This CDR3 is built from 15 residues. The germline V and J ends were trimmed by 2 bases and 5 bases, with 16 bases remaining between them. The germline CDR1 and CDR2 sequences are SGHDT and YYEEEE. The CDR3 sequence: CASSLDRPPGETQYF. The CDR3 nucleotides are TGTGCCAGCAGCTTAGACAGACCCCCCGGGGAGACCCAGTACTTC.